Presented here are 30 T cell receptor beta chains from one specimen sequenced in a study of CD8+CD57+ T cells in acquired aplastic anemia (dated by TCRdb to 2016 to 2019). The listed sequencing device is Illumina HiSeq 2000. Genomic DNA was used as template for profiling of TCR beta VDJ combinations and CDR3 sequences. In TCRdb, the public reads were trimmed at Q25 with fastp and aligned with MiXCR, with productive beta chains retained. A single entry per CDR3 protein holds the most common genes and DNA from its merged rows. The sample has about 210,000 distinct CDR3 sequences on record, about 37% of them singletons. The ten largest clones represent around 1.1% of the sample. Sequencing used sorted CD4+, CD8+, or CD8+CD57+ T cells (not recorded which) from PBMCs. The receptor set was obtained from a human donor in good health, serving as a control.

This clonotype has a handful of counts. The chain employs TRBV20-1 and TRBJ2-5; 9 bases are a match to TRBD2. With V trimmed by 0 bases and J by 5 bases, 4 bases remained unmatched. Germline CDR1 is DFQATT and CDR2 is SNEGSKA (reference sequence). The CDR3 is made up of 14 amino acids. Written as DNA, the CDR3 is TGCAGTGCTAGAGATCGGCGGGGGGGGGAGACCCAGTACTTC. This translates into CSARDRRGGETQYF.

Note on this clonotype: At one of its ends the junction is not consistent with the germline gene, which may arise from a read error. The chain links TRBV25-1 to TRBJ2-5; 10 bases map to TRBD1. Per the germline V gene, CDR1 is MGHDK and CDR2 is SYGVNS. The CDR3 covers 15 residues. Here the CDR3 reads CASSVRDRGGETQYF. The CDR3 coding sequence is TGCGCCAGCAGTGTCCGGGACAGGGGTGGCGAGACCCAGTACTTC.

The genes are TRBV19 and TRBJ2-7; D may correspond to TRBD1 or TRBD2 (7 bases each). CDR3 length equals 14 residues. Trimming cost V 8 bases and J 3 bases, with 17 bases left between them. Germline CDR1 reads LNHDA; CDR2 reads SQIVND (reference sequence). The CDR3 bases are TGTGCCAGTCGGCGGGCAGGGGGGGACTACGAGCAGTACTTC. It encodes CASRRAGGDYEQYF.

This clonotype was observed many times. The chain recombines TRBV10-3 with TRBJ1-1, with 7 positions matching TRBD1. Germline values: CDR1 ENHRY, CDR2 SYGVKD. This CDR3 spans 12 amino acids. The junction had 5 bases not matched to a gene; V was cut back by 8 bases and J by 5 bases. Written as DNA, the CDR3 is TGTGCCATCGGTCAGGGGGAGACTGAAGCTTTCTTT. It codes for CAIGQGETEAFF.

There are many counts of this clonotype. This rearrangement joins TRBV24-1 to TRBJ2-5; D is undetermined. Germline CDR1 KGHDR, CDR2 SFDVKD. V lost 2 bases and J 4 bases, leaving 7 bases between the germline ends. The CDR3 is 13 amino acids. The chain's CDR3 is CATSDSGLETQYF. CDR3 bases: TGTGCCACCAGTGATTCCGGGTTAGAGACCCAGTACTTC.

This clonotype was counted at least ten times. The chain is built from TRBV29-1 and TRBJ1-2; the match to TRBD1 covers 7 bases. The V gene's germline CDR1 is SQVTM and CDR2 ANQGSEA. V lost 6 bases to trimming and J lost 3 bases; unmatched junction nucleotides: 7. The CDR3 consists of 13 residues. This CDR3 reads CSVSQGVDYGYTF. CDR3 coding DNA: TGCAGCGTATCCCAGGGGGTTGACTATGGCTACACCTTC.

This clonotype showed up many times. The chain joins TRBV19 to TRBJ2-7; 7 bases align to TRBD1. The V and J ends lost 6 bases and 0 bases, in that order; junction bases with no gene match: 5. There are 14 residues in the CDR3. From germline, CDR1 is LNHDA and CDR2 SQIVND (reference sequence). The CDR3 region has the DNA TGTGCCAGTAGCACGGGACAGAGCTCCTACGAGCAGTACTTC. It is translated as CASSTGQSSYEQYF.

This chain uses TRBV15 with TRBJ2-7; D is possibly TRBD2 (6 bases). The CDR3 is 15 residues long. Between the trimmed V and J ends, which lost 0 bases and 1 base, there was a span of 10 bases. The V gene's germline CDR1 is LNHNV and CDR2 YYDKDF (reference sequence). CDR3: CATSRETGTSYEQYF. The CDR3 DNA reads as TGTGCCACCAGCAGAGAGACCGGGACTTCCTACGAGCAGTACTTC.

The chain recombines TRBV7-9 with TRBJ2-7; D is ambiguous. V lost 6 bases to trimming and J lost 2 bases, with 8 bases between them. This CDR3 is built from 12 residues. CDR1 is SEHNR, CDR2 FQNEAQ, per germline (reference sequence). CDR3 residues: CASRNFPYEQYF. DNA for the CDR3: TGTGCCAGCAGAAACTTCCCCTACGAGCAGTACTTC. The full variable domain, rest sourced from reference TRBV7-9 and TRBJ2-7, is DTGVSQNPRHKITKRGQNVTFRCDPISEHNRLYWYRQTLGQGPEFLTYFQNEAQLEKSRLLSDRFSAERPKGSFSTLEIQRTEQGDSAMYLCASRNFPYEQYFGPGTRLTVT.

V is TRBV5-4 and J is TRBJ1-2; 7 nucleotides align to TRBD1. Germline V gene lookup returns CDR1 SGHNT and CDR2 YYREEE (reference sequence). Losses at the gene ends were 3 bases for V and 4 bases for J; bases not matched to a gene: 9. The CDR3 is 15 amino acids. The CDR3 is CASSSEGAGAYGYTF. In nucleotides, the CDR3 is TGTGCCAGCAGCTCCGAGGGGGCAGGGGCCTATGGCTACACCTTC.

About this clonotype: This sequence may be a read error, since a much larger clone differs from it by one base. Here the CDR3 omits its conserved ending phenylalanine or tryptophan, so a read error is the likely source. The rearrangement uses TRBV20-1 and TRBJ2-5; D not resolved. This CDR3 region has 15 residues. The V gene's germline CDR1 is DFQATT and CDR2 SNEGSKA (reference sequence). The V and J ends lost 0 bases and 3 bases respectively, with 14 bases between them. CDR3 coding DNA: TGCAGTGCTAGAGAGGGAAGGGATTGGAAAGAGACCCAGTACTCC. Translation gives CSAREGRDWKETQYS.

This clonotype appeared many times. This chain uses TRBV5-5 with TRBJ1-2; 10 bases are a match to TRBD1. Unmatched junction bases numbered 7, after V lost 5 bases and J lost 6 bases. The CDR3 has 14 amino acids. CDR1 is SGHKS, CDR2 YYEKEE, per germline (reference sequence). The CDR3 region is CASRSGQGRNGYTF. The CDR3 coding sequence is TGTGCCAGCAGATCGGGACAGGGGAGGAATGGCTACACCTTC.

This clonotype was counted once. The chain joins TRBV25-1 to TRBJ2-7; 10 bases match TRBD2. The length of the CDR3 is 16 residues. CDR1 and CDR2 (germline): MGHDK, SYGVNS. The junction had 8 bases not matched to a gene; V was cut back by 4 bases and J by 2 bases. CDR3 nucleotide sequence: TGTGCCAGCAGTGTACTAGCGGGGATAACAACCTACGAGCAGTACTTC. Amino acid sequence: CASSVLAGITTYEQYF.

The V and J genes are TRBV9 and TRBJ2-3; TRBD2 matches 12 bases. After removal of 0 bases from V and 5 bases from J, the junction contained 16 bases not matched to a gene. Germline-derived CDR1 and CDR2 are SGDLS and YYNGEE. The CDR3 totals 20 residues. CDR3 DNA: TGTGCCAGCAGCGTAGGTCTAGCGGGGGGGCGTAATTCTTTTGTAGATACGCAGTATTTT. Translated: CASSVGLAGGRNSFVDTQYF.

This clonotype came up many times. The chain links TRBV2 to TRBJ1-2; no clear D gene. This CDR3 has 11 amino acids. Trimming left V 6 bases short and J 4 bases short, with 6 bases between. Germline V gene lookup returns CDR1 SNHLY and CDR2 FYNNEI. The CDR3 DNA reads TGTGCCAGCAGCCCGTCCTATGGCTACACCTTC. This sequence encodes CASSPSYGYTF.

The chain combines TRBV2 with TRBJ2-1; D could derive from TRBD1 or TRBD2 (5 bases each). Germline assignment: CDR1 SNHLY and CDR2 FYNNEI. The CDR3 extends over 12 amino acids. The V gene lost 7 bases and the J gene lost 14 bases, with 18 bases spanning the gap. CDR3 in amino acids: CASMTRERGKFF. CDR3 nucleotide sequence: TGTGCCAGCATGACAAGGGAGAGGGGAAAGTTCTTC. The full variable domain, its missing parts supplied by reference TRBV2 and TRBJ2-1, is EPEVTQTPSHQVTQMGQEVILRCVPISNHLYFYWYRQILGQKVEFLVSFYNNEISEKSEIFDDQFSVERPDGSNFTLKIRSTKLEDSAMYFCASMTRERGKFFGPGTRLTVL.

V is TRBV11-1 and J is TRBJ1-6, with TRBD1 matching 7 bases. The germline V gene encodes CDR1 SGHAT and CDR2 FQDESV (reference sequence). The CDR3 runs 15 residues. Trimming removed 7 bases from V and 6 bases from J; junction bases left unmatched: 9. CDR3 amino acids: CASTYRGNGNSPLHF. In nucleotides, the CDR3 is TGTGCCAGCACCTACAGGGGTAACGGTAATTCACCCCTCCACTTT.

The rearrangement uses TRBV3-1 and TRBJ2-1; D not resolved. Germline V gives CDR1 LGHDT, CDR2 YNNKEL (reference sequence). Trimming took off 7 bases at V and 5 bases at J, with 15 bases between the two ends. CDR3 length equals 14 residues. CDR3 DNA: TGTGCCAGCACCATAAACAACAACAACAATGAGCAGTTCTTC. This gives the protein CASTINNNNNEQFF.

This clonotype was seen more than once but under ten times. The chain carries TRBV5-1 and TRBJ1-1; 8 bases match TRBD1. CDR3 length: 14 amino acids. Looked up from germline, CDR1 is SGHRS and CDR2 is YFSETQ. V lost 6 bases, J lost 2 bases, and 6 bases stayed unmatched. In nucleotides, the CDR3 is TGCGCCAGCACCACCGGGACAGGAAACACTGAAGCTTTCTTT. It yields the protein CASTTGTGNTEAFF.

In this sample, this clonotype turned up many times. This chain joins TRBV20-1 and TRBJ2-3; the match to TRBD2 covers 8 bases. Trimming cost V 3 bases and J 3 bases; bases outside gene matches: 5. CDR1 and CDR2 from the germline V gene are DFQATT and SNEGSKA (reference sequence). CDR3 size: 14 residues. The CDR3 region has the DNA TGCAGTGCTAGTTACAGCGGGGGTACAGATACGCAGTATTTT. Protein: CSASYSGGTDTQYF.

This clonotype appeared a few times. The genes are TRBV18 and TRBJ2-1; the D gene is possibly TRBD1 (5 bases). The V gene lost 1 base and the J gene lost 6 bases, with 10 bases spanning the gap. The CDR3 contains 14 residues. The germline CDR1 and CDR2 sequences are KGHSH and LQKENI. CDR3 nucleotides: TGTGCCAGCTCACCACTCAGGGAACTCAATGAGCAGTTCTTC. Translating it yields CASSPLRELNEQFF.

A note on this clonotype: A read error is possible here, since a much larger clone lies one base away. The chain links TRBV5-8 to TRBJ1-6; D remains ambiguous. The CDR3 has 15 amino acids. Germline CDR1 is SGHTS and CDR2 is YDEGEE. The CDR3 sequence: CAGSRGPQINSPLHF. As DNA, the CDR3 is TGTGCCGGCAGCCGAGGACCCCAGATCAATTCACCCCTCCACTTT. The full variable domain, its missing parts supplied by reference TRBV5-8 and TRBJ1-6, is EAGVTQSPTHLIKTRGQQATLRCSPISGHTSVYWYQQALGLGLQFLLWYDEGEERNRGNFPPRFSGRQFPNYSSELNVNALELEDSALYLCAGSRGPQINSPLHFGNGTRLTVT.

This clonotype was counted many times. V is TRBV19 and J is TRBJ1-1; D is uncertain. CDR3 size: 13 residues. Germline V lookup: CDR1 LNHDA, CDR2 SQIVND (reference sequence). Trimming took 3 bases from V and 4 from J, leaving 9 bases between them. CDR3 sequence reads: CASSIRGVTEAFF. The CDR3 DNA follows: TGTGCCAGTAGTATTCGCGGGGTCACTGAAGCTTTCTTT.

V gene TRBV24-1 combines with J gene TRBJ2-3; 9 bases map to TRBD1. Germline V gives CDR1 KGHDR, CDR2 SFDVKD. The CDR3 is 14 residues long. Trimming removed 8 bases from V and 5 bases from J; junction bases left unmatched: 7. The CDR3 reads CATIWDRVGDTQYF. CDR3 sequence (DNA): TGTGCCACCATATGGGACAGGGTAGGAGATACGCAGTATTTT.

This clonotype appeared a few times. This chain joins TRBV4-2 and TRBJ2-7, with TRBD2 matching over 7 bases. CDR1 and CDR2 (germline): LGHNA, YNFKEQ. V gave up 5 bases and J gave up 3 bases; unmatched junction bases: 19. This CDR3 comprises 18 residues. The CDR3 here is CASSRGVPGLPNVYEQYF. CDR3 sequence (DNA): TGTGCCAGCAGCAGAGGGGTTCCGGGACTACCGAACGTCTACGAGCAGTACTTC.

As concerns this clonotype: The junction does not match germline at one end; this may be a read error. The rearrangement links TRBV29-1 to TRBJ1-1; D possibly corresponds to TRBD1 (5 bases). The CDR3 has 12 amino acids. Germline loops: CDR1 SQVTM, CDR2 ANQGSEA. Here the CDR3 reads CSAEGEESEAFF. DNA for the CDR3: TGCAGCGCTGAAGGGGAGGAATCTGAAGCTTTCTTT.

This clonotype came up many times. The chain carries TRBV10-3 and TRBJ2-3; TRBD2 agrees at 9 bases. Germline trimming cut 6 bases from V and 1 base from J; bases unmatched to any gene: 8. The CDR3 loop spans 16 amino acids. Germline CDR1 is ENHRY and CDR2 is SYGVKD. CDR3 sequence (DNA): TGTGCCATCAGCCGAGGGGCTAGCGGGGGCACAGATACGCAGTATTTT. It is translated as CAISRGASGGTDTQYF.

In this sample, this clonotype turned up a few times. The chain combines TRBV5-8 with TRBJ2-7; possible D gene TRBD1, 5 bases. The CDR3 has 15 amino acids. Germline CDR1 SGHTS, CDR2 YDEGEE. The ends were cut back, 4 bases at V and 3 bases at J, with 17 bases in the middle. The CDR3 is CASSRDSARIYEQYF. The CDR3 bases are TGTGCCAGCAGCCGAGACAGTGCTCGGATCTACGAGCAGTACTTC.

This clonotype was counted a few times. CDR3 sequence reads: CASSWRDRGPNEQFF. The CDR3 DNA reads TGTGCCAGCAGCTGGAGAGACAGGGGGCCGAATGAGCAGTTCTTC. V is TRBV5-6 and J is TRBJ2-1; 10 bases align to TRBD1. Germline CDR1 SGHDT, CDR2 YYEEEE. The V segment lost 3 bases and the J segment 7 bases; nucleotides outside the gene matches: 7. The CDR3 runs 15 residues.

The rearrangement joins TRBV20-1 to TRBJ1-6; the D is unclear. CDR3 length: 13 amino acids. Germline V gene lookup returns CDR1 DFQATT and CDR2 SNEGSKA (reference sequence). V lost 3 bases, J lost 5 bases, and 8 bases lay in between. The CDR3 sequence: CSASGSNNSPLHF. CDR3 nucleotides: TGCAGTGCTAGTGGCAGCAATAATTCACCCCTCCACTTT.